Reported below is one T cell receptor beta chain. The record originates from a study of blood T cell repertoires in COVID-19. At the level of the study: The United States, Italy and Spain were the sources of the acute and convalescent COVID-19 samples.

Only in-frame clones appear in the TCRdb table, and some are missing; sequencing was by immunoSEQ multiplex PCR. Counted here are about 170,000 clones, about four fifths occurring once; the ten biggest clones make up 11%. The CDR3 has 19 amino acids. Germline V gene sequence: CDR1 SGHVS, CDR2 FNYEAQ. The junction had 12 bases not matched to a gene; V was cut back by 1 base and J by 1 base. The chain carries TRBV7-6 and TRBJ2-5, with 10 bases identical to TRBD2. The TCR was taken from a man aged 65 to 85 with active or convalescent COVID-19. The sample comprised peripheral blood. Written as DNA, the CDR3 is TGTGCCAGCAGCTTAGGTCAGCGGGGGGGCCATCCCCTCCAAGAGACCCAGTACTTC. This encodes CASSLGQRGGHPLQETQYF.